The clone carrying this T cell receptor (beta chain) occurred many times. This specimen belongs to a study of T cells after yellow fever vaccination. TCRdb recomputed calls from the 5' RACE reads with MiXCR, one row per CDR3 protein. The sample shows hundreds of thousands of distinct CDR3 sequences, less than 15% of them seen only once. This CDR3 has 14 residues. Germline CDR1 is SGHTA and CDR2 is FQGNSA. V was pared by 3 bases and J by 7 bases, with 13 bases between. The origin of this receptor is a man aged 25 to 40 who received the YFV17D yellow fever vaccine. The V and J genes are TRBV7-2 and TRBJ2-1; possible D gene TRBD2, 6 bases. Sequences were derived from PBMCs, sampled on the day of the yellow fever booster vaccination. The CDR3 nucleotides are TGTGCCAGCAGCTTTCGGGACTCAAATAATGAGCAGTTCTTC. Its protein product is CASSFRDSNNEQFF.